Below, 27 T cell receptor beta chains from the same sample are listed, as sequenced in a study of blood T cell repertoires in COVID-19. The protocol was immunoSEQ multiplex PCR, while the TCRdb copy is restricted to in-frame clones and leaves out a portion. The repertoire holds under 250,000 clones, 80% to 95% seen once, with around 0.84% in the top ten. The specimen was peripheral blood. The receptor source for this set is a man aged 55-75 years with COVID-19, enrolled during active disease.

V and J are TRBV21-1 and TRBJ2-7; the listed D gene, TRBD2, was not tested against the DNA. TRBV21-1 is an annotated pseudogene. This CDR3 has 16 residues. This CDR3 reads CASTSPGAAGGYEQYF. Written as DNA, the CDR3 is TGTGCCAGCACCTCTCCCGGTGCTGCGGGAGGGTACGAGCAGTACTTC.

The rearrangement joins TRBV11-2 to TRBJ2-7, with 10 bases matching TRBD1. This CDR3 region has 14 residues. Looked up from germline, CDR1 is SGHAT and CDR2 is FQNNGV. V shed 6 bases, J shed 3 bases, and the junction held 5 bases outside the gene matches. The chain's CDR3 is CASRDGTGVYEQYF. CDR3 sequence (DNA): TGTGCCAGCAGGGACGGGACAGGGGTCTACGAGCAGTACTTC.

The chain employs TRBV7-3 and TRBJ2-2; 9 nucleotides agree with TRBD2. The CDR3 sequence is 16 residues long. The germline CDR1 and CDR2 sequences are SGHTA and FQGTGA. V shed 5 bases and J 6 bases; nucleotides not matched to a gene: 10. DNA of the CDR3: TGTGCCAGCAGCCTCTCCGGCGGCGGGAGGGCCGGGGAGCTGTTTTTT. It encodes CASSLSGGGRAGELFF.

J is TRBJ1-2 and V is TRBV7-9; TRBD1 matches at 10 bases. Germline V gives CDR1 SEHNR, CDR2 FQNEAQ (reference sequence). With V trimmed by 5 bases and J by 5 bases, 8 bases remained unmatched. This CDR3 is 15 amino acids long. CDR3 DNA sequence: TGTGCCAGCAGCCCGACAGGGGGCGAAGGGTATGGCTACACCTTC. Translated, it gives CASSPTGGEGYGYTF.

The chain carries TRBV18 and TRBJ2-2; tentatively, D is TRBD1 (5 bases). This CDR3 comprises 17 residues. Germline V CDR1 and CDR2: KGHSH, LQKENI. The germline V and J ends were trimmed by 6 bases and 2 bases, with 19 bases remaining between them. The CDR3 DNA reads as TGTGCCAGCTCTCCCCTCCTCGGGCAGGGAAACACCGGGGAGCTGTTTTTT. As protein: CASSPLLGQGNTGELFF.

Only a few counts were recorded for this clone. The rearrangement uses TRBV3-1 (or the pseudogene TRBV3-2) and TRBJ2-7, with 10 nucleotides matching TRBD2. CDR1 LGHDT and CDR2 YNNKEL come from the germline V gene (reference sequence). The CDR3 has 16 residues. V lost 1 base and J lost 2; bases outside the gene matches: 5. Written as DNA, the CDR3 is TGTGCCAGCAGCCAAGCCCTAGCGGGGGCCACCTACGAGCAGTACTTC. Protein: CASSQALAGATYEQYF.

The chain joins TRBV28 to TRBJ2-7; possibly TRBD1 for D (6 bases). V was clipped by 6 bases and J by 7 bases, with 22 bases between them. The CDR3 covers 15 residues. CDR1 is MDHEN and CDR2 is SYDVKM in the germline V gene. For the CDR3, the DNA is TGTGCCAGCAGCGGCTTGGGACAAGGCCCTAAGGAGCAGTACTTC. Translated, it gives CASSGLGQGPKEQYF.

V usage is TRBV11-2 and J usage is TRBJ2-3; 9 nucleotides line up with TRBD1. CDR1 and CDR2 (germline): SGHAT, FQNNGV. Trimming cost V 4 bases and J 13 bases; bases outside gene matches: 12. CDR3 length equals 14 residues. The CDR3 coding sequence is TGTGCCAGCAGCTCAATGGGTGGGGACAGGGATAAGTATTTT. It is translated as CASSSMGGDRDKYF.

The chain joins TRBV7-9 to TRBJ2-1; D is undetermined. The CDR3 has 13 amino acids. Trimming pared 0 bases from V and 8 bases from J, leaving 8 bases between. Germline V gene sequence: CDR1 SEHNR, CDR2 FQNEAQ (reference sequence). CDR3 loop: CASSLAQSDEQFF. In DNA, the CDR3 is TGTGCCAGCAGCTTAGCGCAAAGCGATGAGCAGTTCTTC.

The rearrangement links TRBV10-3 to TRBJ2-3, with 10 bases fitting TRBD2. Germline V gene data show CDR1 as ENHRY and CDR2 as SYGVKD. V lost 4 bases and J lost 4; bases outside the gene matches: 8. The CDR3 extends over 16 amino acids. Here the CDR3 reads CAISVGSGGAADTQYF. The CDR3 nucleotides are TGTGCCATCAGTGTTGGAAGCGGGGGGGCCGCAGATACGCAGTATTTT.

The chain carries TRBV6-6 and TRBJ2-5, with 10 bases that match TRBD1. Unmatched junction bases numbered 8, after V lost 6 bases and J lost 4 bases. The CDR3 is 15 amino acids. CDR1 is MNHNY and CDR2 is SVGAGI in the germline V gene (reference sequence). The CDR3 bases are TGTGCCAGCAGCTCCGGGACAGGGGTGGGAGAGACCCAGTACTTC. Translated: CASSSGTGVGETQYF.

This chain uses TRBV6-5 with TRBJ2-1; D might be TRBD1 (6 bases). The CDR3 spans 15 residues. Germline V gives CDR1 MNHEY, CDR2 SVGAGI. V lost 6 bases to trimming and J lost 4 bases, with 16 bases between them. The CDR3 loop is CASSNRVPAYNEQFF. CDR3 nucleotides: TGTGCCAGCAGCAACAGGGTTCCCGCTTACAATGAGCAGTTCTTC.

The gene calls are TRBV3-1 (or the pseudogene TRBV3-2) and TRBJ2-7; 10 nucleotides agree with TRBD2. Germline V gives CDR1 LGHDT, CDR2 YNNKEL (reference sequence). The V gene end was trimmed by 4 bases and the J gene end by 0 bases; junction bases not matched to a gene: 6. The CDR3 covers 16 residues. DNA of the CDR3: TGTGCCAGCAGCCTAGGACTAGCGGACCTCTCCTACGAGCAGTACTTC. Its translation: CASSLGLADLSYEQYF.

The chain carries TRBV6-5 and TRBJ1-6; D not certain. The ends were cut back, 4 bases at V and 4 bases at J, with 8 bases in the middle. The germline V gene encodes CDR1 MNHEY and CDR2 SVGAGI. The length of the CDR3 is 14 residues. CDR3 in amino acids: CASSFRSYNSPLHF. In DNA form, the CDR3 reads TGTGCCAGCAGTTTCAGATCGTATAATTCACCCCTCCACTTT.

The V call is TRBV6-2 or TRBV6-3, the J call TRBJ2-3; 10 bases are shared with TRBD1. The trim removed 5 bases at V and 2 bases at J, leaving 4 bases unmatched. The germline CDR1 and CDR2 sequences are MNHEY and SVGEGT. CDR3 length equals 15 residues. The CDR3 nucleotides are TGTGCCAGCAGTACGGACAGGGGGGCCACAGATACGCAGTATTTT. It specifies CASSTDRGATDTQYF.

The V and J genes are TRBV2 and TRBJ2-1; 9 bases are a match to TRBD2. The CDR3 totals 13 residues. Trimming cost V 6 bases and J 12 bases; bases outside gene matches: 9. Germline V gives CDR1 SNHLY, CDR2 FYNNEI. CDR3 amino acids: CASRRNSGGRQFF. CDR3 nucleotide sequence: TGTGCCAGCAGGAGGAATAGCGGGGGCCGGCAGTTCTTC.

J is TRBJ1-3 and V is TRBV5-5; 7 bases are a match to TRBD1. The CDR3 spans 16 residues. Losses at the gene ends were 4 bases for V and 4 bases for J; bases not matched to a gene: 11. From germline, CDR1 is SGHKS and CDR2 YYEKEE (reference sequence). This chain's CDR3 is CASSPESQGSGNTIYF. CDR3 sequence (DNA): TGTGCCAGCAGCCCGGAATCACAGGGGTCCGGAAACACCATATATTTT.

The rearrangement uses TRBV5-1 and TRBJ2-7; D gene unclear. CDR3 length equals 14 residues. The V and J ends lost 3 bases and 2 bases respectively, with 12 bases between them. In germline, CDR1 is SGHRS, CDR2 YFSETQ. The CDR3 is CASSWASAPYEQYF. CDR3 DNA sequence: TGCGCCAGCAGCTGGGCCTCAGCCCCCTACGAGCAGTACTTC.

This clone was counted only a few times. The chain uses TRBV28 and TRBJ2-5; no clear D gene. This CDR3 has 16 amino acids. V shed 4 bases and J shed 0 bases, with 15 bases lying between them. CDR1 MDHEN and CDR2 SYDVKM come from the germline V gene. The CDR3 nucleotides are TGTGCCAGCAGTTCCCGCGGAGACCGTTACCAAGAGACCCAGTACTTC. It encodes CASSSRGDRYQETQYF.

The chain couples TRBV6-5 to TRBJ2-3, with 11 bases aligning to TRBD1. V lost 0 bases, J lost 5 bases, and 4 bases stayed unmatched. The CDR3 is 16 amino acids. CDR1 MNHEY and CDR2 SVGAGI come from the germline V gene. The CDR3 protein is CASSYSRDRGKDTQYF. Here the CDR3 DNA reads TGTGCCAGCAGTTACTCGCGGGACAGGGGGAAAGATACGCAGTATTTT.

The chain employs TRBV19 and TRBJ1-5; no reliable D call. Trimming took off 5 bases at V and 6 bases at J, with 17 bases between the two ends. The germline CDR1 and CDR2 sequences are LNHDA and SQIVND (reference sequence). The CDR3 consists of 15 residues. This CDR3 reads CASSLGRSGSQPQHF. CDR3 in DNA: TGTGCCAGTAGTTTGGGCCGGTCGGGAAGTCAGCCCCAGCATTTT.

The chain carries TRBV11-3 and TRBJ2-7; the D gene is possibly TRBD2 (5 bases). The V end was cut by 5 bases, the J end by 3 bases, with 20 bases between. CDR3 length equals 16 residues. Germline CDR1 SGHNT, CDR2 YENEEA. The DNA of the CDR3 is TGTGCCAGCAGCATATCCGGGAAGGTAATTCTCTACGAGCAGTACTTC. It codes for CASSISGKVILYEQYF.

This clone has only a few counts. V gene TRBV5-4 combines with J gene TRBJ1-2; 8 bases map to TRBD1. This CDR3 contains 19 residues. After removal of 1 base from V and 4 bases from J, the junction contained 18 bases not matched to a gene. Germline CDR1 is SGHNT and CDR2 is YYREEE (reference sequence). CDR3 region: CASSLPMTTDRAISYGYTF. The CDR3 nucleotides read TGTGCCAGCAGCTTGCCTATGACGACGGACAGGGCGATTTCCTATGGCTACACCTTC.

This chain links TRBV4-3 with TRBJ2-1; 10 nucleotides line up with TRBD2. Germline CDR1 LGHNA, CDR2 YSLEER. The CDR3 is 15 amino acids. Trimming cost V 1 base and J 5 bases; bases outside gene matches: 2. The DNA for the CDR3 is TGCGCCAGCAGCCAAGGGACTAGCGGAGACAATGAGCAGTTCTTC. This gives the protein CASSQGTSGDNEQFF.

Written as DNA, the CDR3 is TGTGCCAGCAGCGCGACAGGGTCCCCTAGCACAGATACGCAGTATTTT. Its protein product is CASSATGSPSTDTQYF. The chain has TRBV9 and TRBJ2-3; TRBD1 matches 7 bases. With V trimmed by 3 bases and J by 0 bases, 7 bases remained unmatched. The CDR3 spans 16 residues. Looked up from germline, CDR1 is SGDLS and CDR2 is YYNGEE.

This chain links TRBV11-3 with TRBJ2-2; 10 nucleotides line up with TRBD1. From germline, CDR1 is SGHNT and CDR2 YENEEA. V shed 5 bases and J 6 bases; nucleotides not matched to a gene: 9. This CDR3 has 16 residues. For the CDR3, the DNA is TGTGCCAGCAGCGGAGGGACAGGGGTTCCCCCCGGGGAGCTGTTTTTT. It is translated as CASSGGTGVPPGELFF. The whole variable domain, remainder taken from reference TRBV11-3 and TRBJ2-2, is EAGVVQSPRYKIIEKKQPVAFWCNPISGHNTLYWYLQNLGQGPELLIRYENEEAVDDSQLPKDRFSAERLKGVDSTLKIQPAELGDSAVYLCASSGGTGVPPGELFFGEGSRLTVL.

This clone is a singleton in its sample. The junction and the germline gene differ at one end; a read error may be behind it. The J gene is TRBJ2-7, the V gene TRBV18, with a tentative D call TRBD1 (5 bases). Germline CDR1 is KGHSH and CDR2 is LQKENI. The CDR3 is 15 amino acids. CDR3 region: CASSPQDKLVYEQYF. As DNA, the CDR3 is TGTGCCAGCTCCCCACAGGACAAGCTGGTCTACGAGCAGTACTTC. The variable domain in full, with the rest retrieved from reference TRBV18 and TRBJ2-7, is NAGVMQNPRHLVRRRGQEARLRCSPMKGHSHVYWYRQLPEEGLKFMVYLQKENIIDESGMPKERFSAEFPKEGPSILRIQQVVRGDSAAYFCASSPQDKLVYEQYFGPGTRLTVT.